This T cell receptor beta chain is from a study of human T cells and chemical hapten exposure. The study, taken as a whole, reports: The study found that DPC sensitization did not change TCRs above 1 in 1000 frequency.

V lost 6 bases and J lost 6; bases outside the gene matches: 12. The CDR3 consists of 15 residues. From germline, CDR1 is MNHEY and CDR2 SMNVEV (reference sequence). Time point meaning: healthy volunteer bleed at 6 weeks. RNA extraction used unfractionated whole blood as the source of total RNA. This clonotype was picked up many times. As yet, its antigen is unknown. Individual cDNA molecules received unique molecular identifiers in the library. A single record per CDR3 protein comes from TCRdb applying MiXCR to the RACE reads. The profile shows about 65,000 distinct CDR3 sequences, under 7.5% of them singletons.

The clonotype originates from a female donor in good health. Some clones in this sample may be carry-over from other donors' samples. The gene calls are TRBV27 and TRBJ1-1; 8 bases match TRBD1. The specimen sequenced was whole blood. The CDR3 nucleotides are TGTGCCAGCAGCCCCGCGGACAGGGCATCCGCTGAAGCTTTCTTT. It codes for CASSPADRASAEAFF.